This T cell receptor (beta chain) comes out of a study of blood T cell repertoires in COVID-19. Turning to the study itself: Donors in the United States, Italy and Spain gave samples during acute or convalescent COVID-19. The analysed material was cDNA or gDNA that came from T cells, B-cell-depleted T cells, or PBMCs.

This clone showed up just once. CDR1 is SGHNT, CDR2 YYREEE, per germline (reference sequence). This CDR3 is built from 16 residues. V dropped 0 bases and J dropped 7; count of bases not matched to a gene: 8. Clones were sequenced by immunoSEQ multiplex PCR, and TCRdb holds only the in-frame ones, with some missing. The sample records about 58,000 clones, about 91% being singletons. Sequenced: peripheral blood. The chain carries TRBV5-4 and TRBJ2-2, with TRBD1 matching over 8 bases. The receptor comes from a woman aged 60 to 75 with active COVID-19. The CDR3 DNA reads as TGTGCCAGCAGCTTGGGGGGCAGGGGGCGAGGCGGGGAGCTGTTTTTT. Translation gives CASSLGGRGRGGELFF.